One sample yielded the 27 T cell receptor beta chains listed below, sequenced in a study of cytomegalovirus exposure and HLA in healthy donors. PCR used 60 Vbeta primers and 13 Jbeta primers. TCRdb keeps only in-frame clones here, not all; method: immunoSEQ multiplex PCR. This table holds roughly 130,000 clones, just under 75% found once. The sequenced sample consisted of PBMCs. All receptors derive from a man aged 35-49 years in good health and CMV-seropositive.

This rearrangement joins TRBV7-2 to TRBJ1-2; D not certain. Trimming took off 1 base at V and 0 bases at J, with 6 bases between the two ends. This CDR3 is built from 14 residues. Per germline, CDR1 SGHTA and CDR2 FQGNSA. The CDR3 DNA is TGTGCCAGCAGCTTAGAGGGAGCTAACTATGGCTACACCTTC. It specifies CASSLEGANYGYTF.

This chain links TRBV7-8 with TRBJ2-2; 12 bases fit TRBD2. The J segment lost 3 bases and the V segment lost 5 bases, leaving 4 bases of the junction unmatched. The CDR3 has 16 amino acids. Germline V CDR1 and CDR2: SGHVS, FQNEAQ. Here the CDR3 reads CASSQLAGGYTGELFF. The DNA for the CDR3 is TGTGCCAGCAGCCAACTAGCGGGGGGATACACCGGGGAGCTGTTTTTT.

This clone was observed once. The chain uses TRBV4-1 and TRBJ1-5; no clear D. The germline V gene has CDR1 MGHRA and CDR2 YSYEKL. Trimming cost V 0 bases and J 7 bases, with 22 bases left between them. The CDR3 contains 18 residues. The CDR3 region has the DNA TGCGCCAGCAGCCAAGATTTCTCGGGAAATTCCTTTGGCCAGCCCCAGCATTTT. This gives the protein CASSQDFSGNSFGQPQHF.

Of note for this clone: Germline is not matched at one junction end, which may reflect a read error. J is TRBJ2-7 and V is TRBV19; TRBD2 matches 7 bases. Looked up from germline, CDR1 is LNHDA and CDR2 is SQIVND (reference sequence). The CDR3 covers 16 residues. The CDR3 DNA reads TGTGCCAGTAGTACCAGCGGGGTAAGCTTTCCCTACAAGCAGTACTTC. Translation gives CASSTSGVSFPYKQYF.

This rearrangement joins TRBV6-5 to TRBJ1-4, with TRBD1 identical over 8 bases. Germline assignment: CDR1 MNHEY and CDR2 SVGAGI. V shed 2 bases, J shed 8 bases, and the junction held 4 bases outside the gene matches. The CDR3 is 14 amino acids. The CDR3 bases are TGTGCCAGCAGTTACCACAGGGGGAACGAAAAACTGTTTTTT. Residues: CASSYHRGNEKLFF.

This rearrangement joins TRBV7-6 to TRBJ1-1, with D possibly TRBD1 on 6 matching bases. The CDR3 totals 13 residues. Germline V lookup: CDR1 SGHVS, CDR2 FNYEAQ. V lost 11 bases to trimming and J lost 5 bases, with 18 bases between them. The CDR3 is CAPVWQGWTEAFF. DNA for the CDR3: TGTGCCCCCGTCTGGCAGGGGTGGACTGAAGCTTTCTTT.

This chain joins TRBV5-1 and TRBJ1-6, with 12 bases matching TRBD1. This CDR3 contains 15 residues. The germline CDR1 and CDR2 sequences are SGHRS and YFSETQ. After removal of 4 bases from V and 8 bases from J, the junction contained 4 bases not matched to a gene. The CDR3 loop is CASSPGTGGYSPLHF. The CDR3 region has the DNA TGCGCCAGCAGCCCCGGGACAGGGGGCTATTCACCCCTCCACTTT.

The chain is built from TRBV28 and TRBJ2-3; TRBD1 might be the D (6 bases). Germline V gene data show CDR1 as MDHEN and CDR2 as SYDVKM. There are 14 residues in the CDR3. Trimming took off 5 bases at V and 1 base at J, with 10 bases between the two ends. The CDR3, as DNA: TGTGCCAGCAGTGGCAGACAGGGCACAGATACGCAGTATTTT. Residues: CASSGRQGTDTQYF.

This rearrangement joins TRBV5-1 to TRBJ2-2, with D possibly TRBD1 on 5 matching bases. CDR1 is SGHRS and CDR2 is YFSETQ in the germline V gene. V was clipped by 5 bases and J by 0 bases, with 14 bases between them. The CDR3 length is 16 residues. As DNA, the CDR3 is TGCGCCAGCAGGGATAGGACAAACGCGAACACCGGGGAGCTGTTTTTT. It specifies CASRDRTNANTGELFF.

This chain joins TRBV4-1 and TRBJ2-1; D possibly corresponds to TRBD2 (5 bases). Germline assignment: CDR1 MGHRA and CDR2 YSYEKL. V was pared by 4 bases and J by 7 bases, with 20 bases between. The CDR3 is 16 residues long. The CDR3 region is CASSPTRYGKFNEQFF. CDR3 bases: TGCGCCAGCAGCCCAACTCGATACGGGAAATTTAATGAGCAGTTCTTC.

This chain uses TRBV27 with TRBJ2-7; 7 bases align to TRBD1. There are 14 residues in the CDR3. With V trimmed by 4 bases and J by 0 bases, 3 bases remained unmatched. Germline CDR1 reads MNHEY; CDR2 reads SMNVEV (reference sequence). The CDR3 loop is CASSSTGSSYEQYF. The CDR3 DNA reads TGTGCCAGCAGTTCGACAGGGAGCTCCTACGAGCAGTACTTC.

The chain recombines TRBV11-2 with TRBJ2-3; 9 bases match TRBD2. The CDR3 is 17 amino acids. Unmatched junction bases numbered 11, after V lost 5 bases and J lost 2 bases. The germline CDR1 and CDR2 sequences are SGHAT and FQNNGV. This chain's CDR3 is CASSRFYSGGITDTQYF. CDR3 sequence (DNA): TGTGCCAGCAGCCGCTTTTATAGCGGGGGAATCACAGATACGCAGTATTTT.

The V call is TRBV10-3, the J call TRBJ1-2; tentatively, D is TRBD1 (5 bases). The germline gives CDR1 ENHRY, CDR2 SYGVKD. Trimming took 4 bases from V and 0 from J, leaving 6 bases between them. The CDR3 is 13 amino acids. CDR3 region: CAISAQANYGYTF. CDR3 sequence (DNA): TGTGCCATCAGTGCACAGGCTAACTATGGCTACACCTTC.

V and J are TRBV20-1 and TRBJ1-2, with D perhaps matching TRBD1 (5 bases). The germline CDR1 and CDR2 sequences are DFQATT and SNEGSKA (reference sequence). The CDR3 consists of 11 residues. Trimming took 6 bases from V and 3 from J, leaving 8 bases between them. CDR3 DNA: TGCAGTGCGGGGGGGGACTATGGCTACACCTTC. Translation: CSAGGDYGYTF.

The CDR3: CSASQYAYYTF. The DNA for the CDR3 is TGCAGTGCTAGTCAATACGCCTACTACACCTTC. V and J are TRBV20-1 and TRBJ1-2; D remains unclear. The ends were cut back, 3 bases at V and 10 bases at J, with 12 bases in the middle. CDR3 length: 11 residues. Germline loops: CDR1 DFQATT, CDR2 SNEGSKA (reference sequence).

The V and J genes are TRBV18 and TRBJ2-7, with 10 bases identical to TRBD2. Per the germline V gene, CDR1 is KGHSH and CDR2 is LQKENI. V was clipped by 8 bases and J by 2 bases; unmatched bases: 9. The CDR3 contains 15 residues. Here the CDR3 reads CASTIAGGSTYEQYF. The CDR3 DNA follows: TGTGCCAGCACTATAGCGGGAGGATCGACCTACGAGCAGTACTTC. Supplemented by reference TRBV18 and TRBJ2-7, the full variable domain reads NAGVMQNPRHLVRRRGQEARLRCSPMKGHSHVYWYRQLPEEGLKFMVYLQKENIIDESGMPKERFSAEFPKEGPSILRIQQVVRGDSAAYFCASTIAGGSTYEQYFGPGTRLTVT.

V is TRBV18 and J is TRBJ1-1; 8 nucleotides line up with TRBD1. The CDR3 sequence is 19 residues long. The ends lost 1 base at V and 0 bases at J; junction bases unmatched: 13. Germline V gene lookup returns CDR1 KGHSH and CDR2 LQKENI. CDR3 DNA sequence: TGTGCCAGCTCACCACGGTCATCATTTGGGACAGGAGTGAACACTGAAGCTTTCTTT. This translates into CASSPRSSFGTGVNTEAFF.

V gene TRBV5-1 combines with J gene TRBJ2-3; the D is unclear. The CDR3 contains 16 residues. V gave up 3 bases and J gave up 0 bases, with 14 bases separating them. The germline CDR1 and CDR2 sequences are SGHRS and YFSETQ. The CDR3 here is CASSWAPGKSTDTQYF. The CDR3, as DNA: TGCGCCAGCAGCTGGGCGCCAGGCAAGAGCACAGATACGCAGTATTTT.

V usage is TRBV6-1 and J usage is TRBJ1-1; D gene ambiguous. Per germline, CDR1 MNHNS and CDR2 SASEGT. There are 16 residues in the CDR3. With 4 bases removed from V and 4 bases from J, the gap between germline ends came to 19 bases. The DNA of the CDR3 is TGTGCCAGCAGTGCAACCGGAGTCGGGCGGGGCACTGAAGCTTTCTTT. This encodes CASSATGVGRGTEAFF.

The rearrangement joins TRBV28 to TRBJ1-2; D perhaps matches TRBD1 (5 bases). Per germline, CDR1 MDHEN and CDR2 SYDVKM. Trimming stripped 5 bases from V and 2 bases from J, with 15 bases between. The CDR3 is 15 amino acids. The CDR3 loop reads CASSLENRKNYGYTF. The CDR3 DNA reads TGTGCCAGCAGTCTAGAAAACAGGAAAAACTATGGCTACACCTTC.

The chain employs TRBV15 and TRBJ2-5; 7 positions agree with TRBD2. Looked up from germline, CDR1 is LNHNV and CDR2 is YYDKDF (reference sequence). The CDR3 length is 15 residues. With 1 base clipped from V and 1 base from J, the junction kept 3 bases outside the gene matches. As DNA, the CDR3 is TGTGCCACCAGCAGAGGGGCGGGAGCCCAAGAGACCCAGTACTTC. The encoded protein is CATSRGAGAQETQYF.

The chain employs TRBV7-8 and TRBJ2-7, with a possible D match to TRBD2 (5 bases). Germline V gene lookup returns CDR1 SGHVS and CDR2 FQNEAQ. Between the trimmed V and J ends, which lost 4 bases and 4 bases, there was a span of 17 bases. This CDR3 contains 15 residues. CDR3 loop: CASSSRGELGYEQYF. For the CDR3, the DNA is TGTGCCAGCAGCTCCCGGGGAGAGCTGGGGTACGAGCAGTACTTC.

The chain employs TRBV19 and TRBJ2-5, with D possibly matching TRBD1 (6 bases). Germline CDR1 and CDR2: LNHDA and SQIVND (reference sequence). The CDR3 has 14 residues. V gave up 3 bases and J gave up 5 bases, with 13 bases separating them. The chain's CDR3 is CASSMGADTETQYF. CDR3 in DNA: TGTGCCAGTAGTATGGGGGCCGACACGGAGACCCAGTACTTC.

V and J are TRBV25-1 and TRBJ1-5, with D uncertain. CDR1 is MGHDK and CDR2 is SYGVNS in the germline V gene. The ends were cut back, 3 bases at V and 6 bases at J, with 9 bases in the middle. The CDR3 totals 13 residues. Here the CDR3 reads CASSDSVGQPQHF. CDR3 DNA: TGTGCCAGCAGTGATAGTGTTGGTCAGCCCCAGCATTTT.

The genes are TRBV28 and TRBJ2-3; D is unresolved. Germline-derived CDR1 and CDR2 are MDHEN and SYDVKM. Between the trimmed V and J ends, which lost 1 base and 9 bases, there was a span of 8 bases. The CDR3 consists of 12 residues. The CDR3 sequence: CASSLFRWTQYF. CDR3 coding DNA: TGTGCCAGCAGTTTATTCCGGTGGACGCAGTATTTT.

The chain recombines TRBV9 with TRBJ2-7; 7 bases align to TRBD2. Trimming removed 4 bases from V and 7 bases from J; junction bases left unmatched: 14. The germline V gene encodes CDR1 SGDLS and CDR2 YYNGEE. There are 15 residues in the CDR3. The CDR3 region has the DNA TGTGCCAGCAGCCTATACGGGGGAGGGGCGGGGGAGCAGTACTTC. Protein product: CASSLYGGGAGEQYF.

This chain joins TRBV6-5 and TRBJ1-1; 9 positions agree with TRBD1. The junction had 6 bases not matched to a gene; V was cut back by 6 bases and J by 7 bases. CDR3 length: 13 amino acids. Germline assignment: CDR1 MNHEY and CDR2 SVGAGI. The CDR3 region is CASSRDRECEAFF. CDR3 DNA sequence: TGTGCCAGCAGCCGGGACAGGGAATGTGAAGCTTTCTTT.